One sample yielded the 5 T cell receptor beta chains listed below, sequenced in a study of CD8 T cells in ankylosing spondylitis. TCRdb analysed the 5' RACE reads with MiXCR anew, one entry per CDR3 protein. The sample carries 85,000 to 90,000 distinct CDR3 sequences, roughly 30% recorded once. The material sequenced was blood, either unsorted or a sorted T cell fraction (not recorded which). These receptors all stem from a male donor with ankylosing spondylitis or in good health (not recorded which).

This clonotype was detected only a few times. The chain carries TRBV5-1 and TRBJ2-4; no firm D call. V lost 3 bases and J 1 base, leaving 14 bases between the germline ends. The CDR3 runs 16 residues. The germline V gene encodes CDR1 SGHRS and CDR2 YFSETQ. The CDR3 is CASSSPRLVAKNIQYF. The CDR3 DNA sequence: TGCGCCAGCAGCTCCCCCCGGTTGGTGGCCAAAAACATTCAGTACTTC.

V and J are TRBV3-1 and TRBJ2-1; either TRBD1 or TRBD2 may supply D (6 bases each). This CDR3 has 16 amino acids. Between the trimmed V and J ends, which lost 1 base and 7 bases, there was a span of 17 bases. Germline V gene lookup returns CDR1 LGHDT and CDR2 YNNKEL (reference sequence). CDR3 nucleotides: TGTGCCAGCAGCCAAGCGGGGGCCCCGGGGAAAAATGAGCAGTTCTTC. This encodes CASSQAGAPGKNEQFF.

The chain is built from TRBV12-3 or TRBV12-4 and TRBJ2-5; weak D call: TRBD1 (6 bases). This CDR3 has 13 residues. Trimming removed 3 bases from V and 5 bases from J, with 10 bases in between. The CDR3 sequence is CASSLGALETQYF. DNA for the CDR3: TGTGCCAGCAGTTTGGGGGCGTTGGAGACCCAGTACTTC.

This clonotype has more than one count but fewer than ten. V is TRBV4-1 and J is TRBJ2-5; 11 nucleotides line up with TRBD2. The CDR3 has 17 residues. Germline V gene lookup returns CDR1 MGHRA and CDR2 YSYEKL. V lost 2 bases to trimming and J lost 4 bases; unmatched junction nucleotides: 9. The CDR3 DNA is TGCGCCAGCAGCCAACTGGGGCTAGCGGGAGGAGGAGAGACCCAGTACTTC. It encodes CASSQLGLAGGGETQYF.

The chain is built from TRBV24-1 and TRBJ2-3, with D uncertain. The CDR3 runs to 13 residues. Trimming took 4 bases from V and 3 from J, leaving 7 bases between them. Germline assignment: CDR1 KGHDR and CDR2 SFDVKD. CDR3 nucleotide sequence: TGTGCCACCAGTGACGGCACGACAGATACGCAGTATTTT. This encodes CATSDGTTDTQYF.